These 14 T cell receptor beta chains came from one sample sequenced in a study of blood T cell repertoires in COVID-19. Clones were sequenced by immunoSEQ multiplex PCR, and TCRdb holds only the in-frame ones, with some missing. The table records about 110,000 clones, around 82% of them present only once. The sequenced material came from peripheral blood. Receptors were obtained from a woman aged 45-60 years with acute or convalescent COVID-19.

This sequence joins TRBV5-6 and TRBJ2-1, with 9 bases fitting TRBD2. V shed 1 base, J shed 3 bases, and the junction held 5 bases outside the gene matches. This CDR3 has 16 residues. CDR1 and CDR2 from the germline V gene are SGHDT and YYEEEE. CDR3 coding DNA: TGTGCCAGCAGCTTGTTGTCAGCGGGGGGCTACAATGAGCAGTTCTTC. This translates into CASSLLSAGGYNEQFF.

V is TRBV28 and J is TRBJ2-4; possibly TRBD1 for D (5 bases). There are 14 residues in the CDR3. The germline V and J ends were trimmed by 5 bases and 5 bases, with 13 bases remaining between them. The germline V gene encodes CDR1 MDHEN and CDR2 SYDVKM. DNA for the CDR3: TGTGCCAGCAGTCCCCCGACAGTAGAAAACATTCAGTACTTC. Translating gives CASSPPTVENIQYF.

V usage is TRBV5-4 and J usage is TRBJ1-2, with 8 positions matching TRBD1. This CDR3 comprises 18 residues. V lost 3 bases to trimming and J lost 1 base; unmatched junction nucleotides: 14. Germline CDR1 is SGHNT and CDR2 is YYREEE (reference sequence). The CDR3 sequence is CASSSGTGGQGSNYGYTF. Here the CDR3 DNA reads TGTGCCAGCAGCTCAGGGACAGGCGGCCAAGGTAGTAACTATGGCTACACCTTC. Combining the CDR3 with reference TRBV5-4 and TRBJ1-2 gives the whole variable domain ETGVTQSPTHLIKTRGQQVTLRCSSQSGHNTVSWYQQALGQGPQFIFQYYREEENGRGNFPPRFSGLQFPNYSSELNVNALELDDSALYLCASSSGTGGQGSNYGYTFGSGTRLTVV.

The V gene is TRBV5-5, the J gene TRBJ2-7; D perhaps matches TRBD2 (6 bases). Germline V gives CDR1 SGHKS, CDR2 YYEKEE (reference sequence). This CDR3 region has 14 residues. V lost 2 bases and J 7 bases, leaving 16 bases between the germline ends. CDR3 sequence reads: CASSFGPLAGEQYF. In nucleotides, the CDR3 is TGTGCCAGCAGCTTTGGGCCTCTGGCGGGGGAGCAGTACTTC. The whole variable domain, remainder taken from reference TRBV5-5 and TRBJ2-7, is DAGVTQSPTHLIKTRGQQVTLRCSPISGHKSVSWYQQVLGQGPQFIFQYYEKEERGRGNFPDRFSARQFPNYSSELNVNALLLGDSALYLCASSFGPLAGEQYFGPGTRLTVT.

This clone appeared a single time. The chain combines TRBV6-1 with TRBJ1-1, with 8 bases fitting TRBD1. Germline CDR1 MNHNS, CDR2 SASEGT. The CDR3 spans 16 residues. J lost 3 bases, V lost 1 base, and 7 bases had no gene match. The DNA for the CDR3 is TGTGCCAGCAGTGAAGGAAACAGGGGGGGGTACACTGAAGCTTTCTTT. Its translation is CASSEGNRGGYTEAFF.

The chain uses TRBV5-1 and TRBJ2-3; 11 bases match TRBD2. Germline CDR1 and CDR2: SGHRS and YFSETQ. V dropped 0 bases and J dropped 6; count of bases not matched to a gene: 6. The CDR3 spans 16 residues. CDR3 sequence reads: CASSLAGTSGLDTQYF. CDR3 bases: TGCGCCAGCAGCTTGGCCGGGACTAGCGGATTGGATACGCAGTATTTT.

The V and J genes are TRBV19 and TRBJ2-7, with 7 bases matching TRBD1. CDR3 size: 14 residues. The ends lost 7 bases at V and 0 bases at J; junction bases unmatched: 6. Germline assignment: CDR1 LNHDA and CDR2 SQIVND (reference sequence). Written as DNA, the CDR3 is TGTGCCAGTACCCTAACAGGGGACTCCTACGAGCAGTACTTC. Amino acid sequence: CASTLTGDSYEQYF.

V is TRBV2 and J is TRBJ1-3, with D maybe TRBD1 (5 bases). Germline loops: CDR1 SNHLY, CDR2 FYNNEI. V lost 4 bases to trimming and J lost 0 bases, with 7 bases between them. The CDR3 is 14 residues long. CDR3 loop: CASSGQISGNTIYF. As DNA, the CDR3 is TGTGCCAGCAGTGGACAGATCTCTGGAAACACCATATATTTT.

The gene calls are TRBV5-1 and TRBJ2-3; 13 positions match TRBD2. Germline CDR1 SGHRS, CDR2 YFSETQ. V was clipped by 5 bases and J by 5 bases; unmatched bases: 5. The CDR3 is 15 amino acids. The CDR3 coding sequence is TGCGCCAGCAGGGCACTAGCGGGGGGGAGAGATACGCAGTATTTT. It yields the protein CASRALAGGRDTQYF.

The chain recombines TRBV28 with TRBJ1-2, with D perhaps matching TRBD1 (6 bases). Trimming shortened V by 6 bases and J by 0 bases, and 11 bases separated the two germline ends. The CDR3 runs 14 residues. Germline V gene data show CDR1 as MDHEN and CDR2 as SYDVKM. The CDR3 sequence is CASRIQGSNYGYTF. Here the CDR3 DNA reads TGTGCCAGCAGAATACAGGGTTCTAACTATGGCTACACCTTC.

V usage is TRBV10-3 and J usage is TRBJ1-1; D ambiguous. V was cut by 6 bases and J by 1 base, with 15 bases left in between. This CDR3 comprises 15 residues. Germline-derived CDR1 and CDR2 are ENHRY and SYGVKD. The CDR3 is CAIRQRGVANTEAFF. CDR3 coding DNA: TGTGCCATCAGACAGCGGGGAGTAGCGAACACTGAAGCTTTCTTT.

The V gene is TRBV15, the J gene TRBJ1-5, with a weak D call TRBD1 (6 bases). Germline V CDR1 and CDR2: LNHNV, YYDKDF (reference sequence). V was clipped by 3 bases and J by 6 bases, with 15 bases between them. The CDR3 is 15 amino acids. The CDR3 loop reads CATSSHRVGSQPQHF. For the CDR3, the DNA is TGTGCCACCAGCAGTCACAGGGTGGGTAGTCAGCCCCAGCATTTT.

V and J are TRBV19 and TRBJ1-6; the D is unclear. The CDR3 is 13 residues long. Trimming removed 4 bases at V and 8 bases at J, with 9 bases between. CDR1 is LNHDA, CDR2 SQIVND, per germline (reference sequence). CDR3 sequence: CASSSVRDSPLHF. CDR3 nucleotides: TGTGCCAGTAGTAGCGTGAGAGATTCACCCCTCCACTTT.

The chain links TRBV6-5 to TRBJ1-2; D perhaps matches TRBD1 (6 bases). Germline V gives CDR1 MNHEY, CDR2 SVGAGI. This CDR3 is built from 15 residues. Deletions cut 8 bases from V and 1 base from J, with 17 bases between. The DNA for the CDR3 is TGTGCCAGCGTCGAGGGGACACATTTTAACTATGGCTACACCTTC. Translated: CASVEGTHFNYGYTF.